One and the same sample provided the 23 T cell receptor beta chains below, sequenced in a study of blood T cells in healthy people across ages. For the second PCR, which ran for about 6 to 11 cycles, a sample-barcoded 5' primer and a J-beta primer mix were used. TCRdb itself ran the 5' RACE reads through MiXCR, one entry per CDR3 protein. The table has over 1,300,000 distinct CDR3 sequences, 55% to 75% seen once. Sample: blood. These receptors were collected from a young man in good health.

The chain recombines TRBV20-1 with TRBJ2-1; tentatively, D is TRBD2 (5 bases). The ends were cut back, 3 bases at V and 4 bases at J, with 16 bases in the middle. This CDR3 spans 15 amino acids. Germline assignment: CDR1 DFQATT and CDR2 SNEGSKA (reference sequence). The DNA of the CDR3 is TGCAGTGCTAGTGTTTTGGCGGGCGCATACAATGAGCAGTTCTTC. Protein: CSASVLAGAYNEQFF.

This sequence joins TRBV14 and TRBJ2-2; TRBD1 agrees at 9 bases. The J segment lost 6 bases and the V segment lost 4 bases, leaving 3 bases of the junction unmatched. CDR1 and CDR2 (germline): SGHDN, FVKESK. The CDR3 is 14 amino acids. For the CDR3, the DNA is TGTGCCAGCAGCCCCTGGACAGGGGCCGGGGAGCTGTTTTTT. This codes for CASSPWTGAGELFF.

In its sample, this clonotype was seen once. Germline is not matched at one junction end, which may reflect a read error. This chain connects TRBV20-1 to TRBJ1-5; D uncertain. This CDR3 is 12 amino acids long. CDR1 is DFQATT, CDR2 SNEGSKA, per germline (reference sequence). In DNA form, the CDR3 reads TGCAGCGCTAGGGTCGCGAATCAGCCCCAGCATTTT. This gives the protein CSARVANQPQHF.

The chain carries TRBV5-8 and TRBJ2-5; TRBD1 matches 7 bases. The CDR3 has 14 amino acids. Trimming removed 0 bases from V and 11 bases from J; junction bases left unmatched: 10. Germline V gene sequence: CDR1 SGHTS, CDR2 YDEGEE. The CDR3 reads CASSLVPKGARQYF. Written as DNA, the CDR3 is TGTGCCAGCAGCTTGGTTCCGAAGGGGGCGCGTCAGTACTTC.

This chain links TRBV12-3 or TRBV12-4 with TRBJ1-2; a weak D match, TRBD1 (5 bases). The CDR3 runs 12 residues. The V gene lost 7 bases and the J gene lost 8 bases, with 14 bases spanning the gap. The DNA of the CDR3 is TGTGCCAGCATAGGGGAGGGGTTCGGCTACACCTTC. It translates to CASIGEGFGYTF.

This clonotype was picked up a small number of times. This chain joins TRBV29-1 and TRBJ1-2; 7 bases are a match to TRBD1. Germline assignment: CDR1 SQVTM and CDR2 ANQGSEA. J gave up 5 bases and V 6 bases, and 9 bases lay outside the gene matches. The CDR3 contains 13 residues. The CDR3 loop is CSVARDRLYGYTF. CDR3 coding DNA: TGCAGCGTGGCACGGGACAGACTGTATGGCTACACCTTC.

This clonotype was seen only once. The rearrangement joins TRBV4-3 to TRBJ2-2; the D gene is possibly TRBD1 (5 bases). Germline V gives CDR1 LGHNA, CDR2 YSLEER. The CDR3 runs 14 residues. Trimming left V 4 bases short and J 4 bases short, with 10 bases between. This chain's CDR3 is CASSRNQGTGELFF. The CDR3, as DNA: TGCGCCAGCAGCCGAAACCAGGGCACCGGGGAGCTGTTTTTT.

This sequence joins TRBV7-2 and TRBJ2-3, with D perhaps matching TRBD1 (5 bases). V was shortened by 5 bases and J by 0 bases, with 24 bases between the two germline ends. The CDR3 is 19 amino acids. Germline CDR1 reads SGHTA; CDR2 reads FQGNSA. CDR3 amino acids: CASSPEDHYRLFSTDTQYF. In DNA, the CDR3 is TGTGCCAGCAGCCCAGAAGATCATTACAGGCTCTTCAGCACAGATACGCAGTATTTT.

This chain uses TRBV30 with TRBJ2-5; TRBD2 is a possible D gene (6 bases). The CDR3 has 14 amino acids. Trimming cost V 0 bases and J 5 bases, with 13 bases left between them. Per germline, CDR1 GTSNPN and CDR2 SVGIG (reference sequence). The DNA for the CDR3 is TGTGCCTGGAGTGTACGCGGGGTGGGGGAGACCCAGTACTTC. Protein product: CAWSVRGVGETQYF.

The chain is built from TRBV19 and TRBJ2-4; D is unclear. TRBJ2-7 matches the DNA end more closely, so the J call is doubtful. This CDR3 region has 12 residues. CDR1 is LNHDA, CDR2 SQIVND, per germline (reference sequence). CDR3 bases: TGTGCCAGTAGCGTACTTGGATACGAGCAGTACTTC. Translated: CASSVLGYEQYF.

Note on this clonotype: Germline is not matched at one junction end, which may reflect a read error. This chain connects TRBV7-2 to TRBJ2-7, with D perhaps TRBD1 (5 bases). The J call is in doubt because the DNA end fits TRBJ2-5 better. Germline loops: CDR1 SGHTA, CDR2 FQGNSA. The CDR3 is 15 residues long. CDR3 protein: CASGLAQGPQETQYF. CDR3 bases: TGTGCCAGCGGCTTAGCCCAGGGCCCCCAAGAGACCCAGTACTTC.

A word on this clonotype: At one end, the junction sequence differs from germline, possibly due to a read error. J is TRBJ2-4 and V is TRBV14; 7 nucleotides align to TRBD1. Gene TRBJ2-7 matches the end of the DNA better, so the J call may be wrong. CDR3 length: 14 residues. Germline assignment: CDR1 SGHDN and CDR2 FVKESK. The CDR3, as DNA: TGCGCCAGCAGTAGGACAGGAGGTCAGTACGAGCAGTACTTC. The encoded protein is CASSRTGGQYEQYF.

The chain carries TRBV29-1 and TRBJ2-7; TRBD2 matches at 9 bases. Germline V CDR1 and CDR2: SQVTM, ANQGSEA. The junction had 11 bases not matched to a gene; V was cut back by 7 bases and J by 4 bases. The CDR3 covers 14 residues. The CDR3: CSAQTREGNYEQYF. The CDR3 nucleotides read TGCAGCGCCCAAACGCGGGAGGGCAATTACGAGCAGTACTTC.

This chain uses TRBV27 with TRBJ2-7; 10 bases line up with TRBD2. Germline CDR1 and CDR2: MNHEY and SMNVEV (reference sequence). The CDR3 covers 16 residues. The junction had 5 bases not matched to a gene; V was cut back by 2 bases and J by 1 base. In nucleotides, the CDR3 is TGTGCCAGCAGTTTAACGACTAGCGGGTTATCCTACGAGCAGTACTTC. Translating gives CASSLTTSGLSYEQYF.

This clonotype was counted a few times. The chain couples TRBV12-3 or TRBV12-4 to TRBJ2-4; D unclear. The assigned J gene may be wrong: the sequence end matches TRBJ2-7 better. The CDR3 has 13 residues. The CDR3 coding sequence is TGTGCCAGCAATCCCCCGCGCGACCACGAGCAGTACTTC. Translating gives CASNPPRDHEQYF.

This clonotype was seen more than once but under ten times. The chain couples TRBV10-3 to TRBJ1-1; a weak D match, TRBD1 (5 bases). The CDR3 runs 13 residues. The V and J ends lost 7 bases and 2 bases respectively, with 11 bases between them. Germline-derived CDR1 and CDR2 are ENHRY and SYGVKD. CDR3 sequence reads: CAITGSDNTEAFF. CDR3 bases: TGTGCCATCACAGGGAGTGATAACACTGAAGCTTTCTTT.

This clonotype was detected only a few times. The V gene is TRBV4-1, the J gene TRBJ2-4, with a tentative D call TRBD1 (6 bases). Germline lookup yields CDR1 MGHRA and CDR2 YSYEKL. V lost 3 bases and J 0 bases, leaving 9 bases between the germline ends. The CDR3 covers 15 residues. The CDR3 coding sequence is TGCGCCAGCAGCCAGACAGGATTAGCCAAAAACATTCAGTACTTC. Residues: CASSQTGLAKNIQYF.

The rearrangement links TRBV20-1 to TRBJ2-1, with D maybe TRBD2 (6 bases). Germline V lookup: CDR1 DFQATT, CDR2 SNEGSKA (reference sequence). The CDR3 covers 15 residues. The germline V and J ends were trimmed by 5 bases and 3 bases, with 17 bases remaining between them. This CDR3 reads CSAEGLRSNYNEQFF. DNA for the CDR3: TGCAGTGCTGAGGGACTCCGAAGTAACTACAATGAGCAGTTCTTC.

The chain couples TRBV2 to TRBJ2-4; D is ambiguous. CDR3 size: 12 residues. V lost 11 bases, J lost 6 bases, and 14 bases lay in between. Germline V gene data show CDR1 as SNHLY and CDR2 as FYNNEI. The CDR3 nucleotides are TGTGCCGGCATCGGTGAATTAAACATTCAGTACTTC. Amino acids: CAGIGELNIQYF.

The V gene is TRBV7-9, the J gene TRBJ2-7; D remains ambiguous. CDR3 length: 15 amino acids. The V gene lost 3 bases and the J gene lost 3 bases, with 15 bases spanning the gap. The germline gives CDR1 SEHNR, CDR2 FQNEAQ (reference sequence). The CDR3 DNA is TGTGCCAGCAGCTTTCCTCCTCTTGGCGACTACGAGCAGTACTTC. It codes for CASSFPPLGDYEQYF.

This clonotype was found a few times. J is TRBJ2-1 and V is TRBV4-2, with D tentatively TRBD2 (6 bases). The germline gives CDR1 LGHNA, CDR2 YNFKEQ. CDR3 length: 12 amino acids. Deletions cut 4 bases from V and 10 bases from J, with 11 bases between. CDR3 sequence reads: CASSPGGGEQFF. The CDR3 nucleotides read TGTGCCAGCAGCCCCGGGGGTGGGGAGCAGTTCTTC.

The chain carries TRBV6-2 or TRBV6-3 and TRBJ2-6; TRBD1 is a possible D gene (6 bases). The CDR3 has 17 residues. Germline V gives CDR1 MNHEY, CDR2 SVGEGT. Trimming removed 2 bases at V and 4 bases at J, with 15 bases between. This CDR3 reads CASSYAFGGGGANVLTF. The CDR3 coding sequence is TGTGCCAGCAGTTACGCCTTTGGGGGCGGAGGGGCCAACGTCCTGACTTTC.

In this sample, this clonotype turned up a few times. The gene calls are TRBV7-2 and TRBJ1-5; perhaps TRBD1 as D (6 bases). The CDR3 is 15 residues long. The germline gives CDR1 SGHTA, CDR2 FQGNSA. V was pared by 1 base and J by 3 bases, with 10 bases between. In DNA, the CDR3 is TGTGCCAGCAGCTTAGTAGGGGGTTACAATCAGCCCCAGCATTTT. Protein sequence: CASSLVGGYNQPQHF.